Presented here are 10 T cell receptor beta chains from one specimen sequenced in a study of T cell clonotyping in hematopoietic cell transplantation. The repertoire was sequenced with immunoSEQ multiplex PCR; TCRdb's copy has only in-frame clones and lacks some. The profile shows 40,000 to 55,000 clones, approximately 94% of them singletons. The specimen sequenced was peripheral blood mononuclear cells. Receptors originate from a woman aged 50 to 60 in good health. Some clones in this sample may be carry-over from other donors' samples.

The chain uses TRBV7-9 and TRBJ2-3; maybe TRBD1 (7 bases). Trimming stripped 3 bases from V and 3 bases from J, with 16 bases between. The CDR3 covers 16 residues. Germline V gene sequence: CDR1 SEHNR, CDR2 FQNEAQ (reference sequence). The CDR3 DNA follows: TGTGCCAGCAGCTTCTTCCAGGGGGGTTTGACAGATACGCAGTATTTT. It encodes CASSFFQGGLTDTQYF. Using reference TRBV7-9 and TRBJ2-3 for the parts outside the CDR3, the full variable domain is DTGVSQNPRHKITKRGQNVTFRCDPISEHNRLYWYRQTLGQGPEFLTYFQNEAQLEKSRLLSDRFSAERPKGSFSTLEIQRTEQGDSAMYLCASSFFQGGLTDTQYFGPGTRLTVL.

The count of this clone is one. The V and J genes are TRBV11-3 and TRBJ1-2; D is undetermined. The CDR3 runs to 13 residues. V gave up 2 bases and J gave up 4 bases, with 8 bases separating them. The germline V gene has CDR1 SGHNT and CDR2 YENEEA. CDR3 nucleotides: TGTGCCAGCAGCTTACAAGGGTCCTATGGCTACACCTTC. It codes for CASSLQGSYGYTF.

This chain links TRBV19 with TRBJ1-4; D not resolved. Per the germline V gene, CDR1 is LNHDA and CDR2 is SQIVND (reference sequence). Trimming removed 5 bases at V and 0 bases at J, with 7 bases between. CDR3 length: 14 residues. The CDR3 reads CASSVAATNEKLFF. CDR3 nucleotides: TGTGCCAGTAGTGTGGCAGCAACTAATGAAAAACTGTTTTTT.

The count of this clone is one. This chain links TRBV5-1 with TRBJ2-5, with 15 bases fitting TRBD2. CDR1 and CDR2 from the germline V gene are SGHRS and YFSETQ. This CDR3 comprises 17 residues. Losses at the gene ends were 4 bases for V and 2 bases for J; bases not matched to a gene: 6. The CDR3 loop is CASSPSGTSGGQETQYF. The DNA of the CDR3 is TGCGCCAGCAGCCCTTCCGGGACTAGCGGGGGGCAAGAGACCCAGTACTTC. The variable domain in full, completed from reference TRBV5-1 and TRBJ2-5, reads KAGVTQTPRYLIKTRGQQVTLSCSPISGHRSVSWYQQTPGQGLQFLFEYFSETQRNKGNFPGRFSGRQFSNSRSEMNVSTLELGDSALYLCASSPSGTSGGQETQYFGPGTRLLVL.

The chain recombines TRBV5-6 with TRBJ1-3; D is uncertain. With 0 bases removed from V and 1 base from J, the gap between germline ends came to 8 bases. CDR1 is SGHDT, CDR2 YYEEEE, per germline. The CDR3 covers 15 residues. For the CDR3, the DNA is TGTGCCAGCAGCTTGGGAGCTCAGTCTGGAAACACCATATATTTT. Amino acids: CASSLGAQSGNTIYF.

The chain combines TRBV19 with TRBJ2-3; D is possibly TRBD1 (6 bases). The germline V and J ends were trimmed by 0 bases and 5 bases, with 12 bases remaining between them. Germline V lookup: CDR1 LNHDA, CDR2 SQIVND (reference sequence). The CDR3 is made up of 15 amino acids. The CDR3 sequence is CASSIDRMGQDTQYF. DNA for the CDR3: TGTGCCAGTAGTATAGATCGAATGGGACAAGATACGCAGTATTTT.

The V gene is TRBV5-1, the J gene TRBJ1-6, with 10 bases identical to TRBD1. The germline V gene encodes CDR1 SGHRS and CDR2 YFSETQ. CDR3 size: 16 residues. V was pared by 4 bases and J by 8 bases, with 9 bases of the junction left unmatched. The CDR3 nucleotides are TGCGCCAGCAGCCCGAACCCCGGGACAGGGGATTCACCCCTCCACTTT. It specifies CASSPNPGTGDSPLHF. Supplemented by reference TRBV5-1 and TRBJ1-6, the full variable domain reads KAGVTQTPRYLIKTRGQQVTLSCSPISGHRSVSWYQQTPGQGLQFLFEYFSETQRNKGNFPGRFSGRQFSNSRSEMNVSTLELGDSALYLCASSPNPGTGDSPLHFGNGTRLTVT.

There are a few counts of this clone. V is TRBV15 and J is TRBJ2-7, with D possibly TRBD1 on 5 matching bases. V was trimmed by 0 bases and J by 7 bases, leaving 13 bases between them. The length of the CDR3 is 14 residues. Per germline, CDR1 LNHNV and CDR2 YYDKDF (reference sequence). This chain's CDR3 is CATSRDLRGYEQYF. DNA for the CDR3: TGTGCCACCAGCAGAGATTTAAGGGGCTATGAGCAGTACTTC.

The chain is built from TRBV19 and TRBJ1-4; 7 bases are shared with TRBD1. Germline loops: CDR1 LNHDA, CDR2 SQIVND (reference sequence). This CDR3 comprises 15 residues. V was clipped by 5 bases and J by 5 bases; unmatched bases: 8. The CDR3 loop reads CASSPRQGGNEKLFF. The CDR3 bases are TGTGCCAGTAGTCCACGACAGGGCGGAAATGAAAAACTGTTTTTT.

The genes are TRBV10-3 and TRBJ1-5; D perhaps matches TRBD1 (5 bases). This CDR3 spans 14 amino acids. With 8 bases removed from V and 2 bases from J, the gap between germline ends came to 13 bases. Per germline, CDR1 ENHRY and CDR2 SYGVKD. Here the CDR3 DNA reads TGTGCCATCCAAGGGGCTGTGGGCAATCAGCCCCAGCATTTT. It specifies CAIQGAVGNQPQHF.